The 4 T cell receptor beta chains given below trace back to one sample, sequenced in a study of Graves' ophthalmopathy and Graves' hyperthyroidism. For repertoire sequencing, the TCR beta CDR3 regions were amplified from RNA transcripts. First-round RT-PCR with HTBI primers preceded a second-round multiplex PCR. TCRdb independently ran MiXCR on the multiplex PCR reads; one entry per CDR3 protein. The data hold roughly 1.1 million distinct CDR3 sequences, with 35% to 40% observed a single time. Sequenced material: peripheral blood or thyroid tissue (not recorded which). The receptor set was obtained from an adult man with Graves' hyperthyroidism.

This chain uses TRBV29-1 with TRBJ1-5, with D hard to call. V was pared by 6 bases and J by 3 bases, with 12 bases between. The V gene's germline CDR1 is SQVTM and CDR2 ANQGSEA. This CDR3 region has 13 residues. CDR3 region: CSVRASLNQPQHF. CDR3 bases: TGCAGCGTGCGAGCAAGCCTCAATCAGCCCCAGCATTTT. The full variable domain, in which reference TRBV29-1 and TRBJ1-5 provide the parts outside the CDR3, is SAVISQKPSRDICQRGTSLTIQCQVDSQVTMMFWYRQQPGQSLTLIATANQGSEATYESGFVIDKFPISRPNLTFSTLTVSNMSPEDSSIYLCSVRASLNQPQHFGDGTRLSIL.

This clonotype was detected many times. This CDR3 reads CASSSSKGFSGNTIYF. The DNA of the CDR3 is TGTGCCAGCAGCTCCTCTAAGGGGTTCTCTGGAAACACCATATATTTT. The chain employs TRBV7-8 and TRBJ1-3; tentative D call: TRBD1 (5 bases). The CDR3 spans 16 residues. Germline CDR1 SGHVS, CDR2 FQNEAQ. Trimming shortened V by 4 bases and J by 0 bases, and 13 bases separated the two germline ends.

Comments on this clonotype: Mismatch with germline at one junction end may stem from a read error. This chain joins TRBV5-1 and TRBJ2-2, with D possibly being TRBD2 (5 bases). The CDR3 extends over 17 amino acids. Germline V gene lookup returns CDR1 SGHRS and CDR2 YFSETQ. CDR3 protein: CASSLGMRHSNTGELFF. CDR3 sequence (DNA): TGCGCCAGCAGCTTGGGCATGAGACATTCGAACACCGGGGAGTTGTTTTTT.

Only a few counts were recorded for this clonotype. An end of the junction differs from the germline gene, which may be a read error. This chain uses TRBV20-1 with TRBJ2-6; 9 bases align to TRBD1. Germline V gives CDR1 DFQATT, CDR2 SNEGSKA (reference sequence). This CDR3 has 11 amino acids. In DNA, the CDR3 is TGCAGTGCCGACACAGGGGGCCTAGAAGCTTTC. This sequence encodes CSADTGGLEAF.